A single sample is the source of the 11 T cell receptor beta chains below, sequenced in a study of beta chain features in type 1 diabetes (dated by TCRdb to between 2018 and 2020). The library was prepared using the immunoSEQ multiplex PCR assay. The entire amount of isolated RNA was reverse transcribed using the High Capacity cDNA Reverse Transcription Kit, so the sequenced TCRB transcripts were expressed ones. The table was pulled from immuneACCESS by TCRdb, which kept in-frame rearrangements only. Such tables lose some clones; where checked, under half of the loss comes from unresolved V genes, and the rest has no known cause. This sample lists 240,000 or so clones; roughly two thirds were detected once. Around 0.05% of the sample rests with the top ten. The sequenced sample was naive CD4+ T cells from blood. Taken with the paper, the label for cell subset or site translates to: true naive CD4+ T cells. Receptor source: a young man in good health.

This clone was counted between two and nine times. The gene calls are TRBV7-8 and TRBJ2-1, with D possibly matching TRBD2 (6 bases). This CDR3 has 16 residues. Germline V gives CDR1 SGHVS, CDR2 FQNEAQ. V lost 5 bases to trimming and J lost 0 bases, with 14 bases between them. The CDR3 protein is CASSLSAGYSYNEQFF. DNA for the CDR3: TGTGCCAGCAGCCTCTCGGCGGGGTACTCCTACAATGAGCAGTTCTTC.

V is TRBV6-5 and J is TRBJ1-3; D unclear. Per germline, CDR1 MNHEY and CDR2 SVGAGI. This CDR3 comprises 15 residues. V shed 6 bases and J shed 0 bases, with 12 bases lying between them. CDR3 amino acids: CASSLTRDSGNTIYF. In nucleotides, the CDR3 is TGTGCCAGCAGCCTCACCCGGGACTCTGGAAACACCATATATTTT.

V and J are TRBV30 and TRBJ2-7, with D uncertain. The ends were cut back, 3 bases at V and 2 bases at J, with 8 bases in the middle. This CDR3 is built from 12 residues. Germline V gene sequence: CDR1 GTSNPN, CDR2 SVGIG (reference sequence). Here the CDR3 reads CAWSEIAYEQYF. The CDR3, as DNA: TGTGCCTGGAGCGAGATAGCCTACGAGCAGTACTTC.

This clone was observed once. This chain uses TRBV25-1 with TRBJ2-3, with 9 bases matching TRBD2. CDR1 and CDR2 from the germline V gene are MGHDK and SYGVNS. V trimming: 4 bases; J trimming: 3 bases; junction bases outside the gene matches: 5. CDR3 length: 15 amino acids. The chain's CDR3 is CASSVTSGPTDTQYF. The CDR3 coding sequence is TGTGCCAGCAGTGTTACTAGCGGGCCAACAGATACGCAGTATTTT.

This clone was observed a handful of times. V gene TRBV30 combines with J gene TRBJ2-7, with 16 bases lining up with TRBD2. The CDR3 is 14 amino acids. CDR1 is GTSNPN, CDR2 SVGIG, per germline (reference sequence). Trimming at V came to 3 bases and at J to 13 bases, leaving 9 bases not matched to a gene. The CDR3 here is CAWRIGTSGGASYF. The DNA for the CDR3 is TGTGCCTGGAGGATCGGGACTAGCGGGGGGGCCTCCTACTTC.

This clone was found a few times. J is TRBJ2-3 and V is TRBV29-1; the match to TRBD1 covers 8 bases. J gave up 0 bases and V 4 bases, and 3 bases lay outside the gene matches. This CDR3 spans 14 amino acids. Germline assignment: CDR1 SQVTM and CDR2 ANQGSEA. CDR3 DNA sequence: TGCAGCGTTGTAGACAGGGGTAGCACAGATACGCAGTATTTT. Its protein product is CSVVDRGSTDTQYF.

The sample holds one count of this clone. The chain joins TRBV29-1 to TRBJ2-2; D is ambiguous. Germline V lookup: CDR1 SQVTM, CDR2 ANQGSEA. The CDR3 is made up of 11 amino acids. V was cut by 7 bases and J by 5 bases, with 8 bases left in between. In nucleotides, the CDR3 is TGCAGCGGGGCGCGTACCGGGGAGCTGTTTTTT. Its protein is CSGARTGELFF.

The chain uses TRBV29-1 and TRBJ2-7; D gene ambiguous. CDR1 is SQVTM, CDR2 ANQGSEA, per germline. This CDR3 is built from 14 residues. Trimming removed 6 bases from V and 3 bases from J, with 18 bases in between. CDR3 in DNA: TGCAGCGTGGCGCCGGGCTCCCCCGACTACGAGCAGTACTTC. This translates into CSVAPGSPDYEQYF.

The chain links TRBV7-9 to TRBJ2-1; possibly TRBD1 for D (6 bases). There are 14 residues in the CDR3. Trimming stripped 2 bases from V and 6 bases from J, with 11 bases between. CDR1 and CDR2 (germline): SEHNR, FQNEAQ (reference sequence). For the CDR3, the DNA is TGTGCCAGCAGCTTATCCGAGACAGGCAATGAGCAGTTCTTC. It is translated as CASSLSETGNEQFF.

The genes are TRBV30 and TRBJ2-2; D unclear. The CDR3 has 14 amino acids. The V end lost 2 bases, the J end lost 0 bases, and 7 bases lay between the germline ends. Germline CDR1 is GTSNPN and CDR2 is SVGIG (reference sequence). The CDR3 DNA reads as TGTGCCTGGAGTTCAGGTGCGAACACCGGGGAGCTGTTTTTT. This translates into CAWSSGANTGELFF.

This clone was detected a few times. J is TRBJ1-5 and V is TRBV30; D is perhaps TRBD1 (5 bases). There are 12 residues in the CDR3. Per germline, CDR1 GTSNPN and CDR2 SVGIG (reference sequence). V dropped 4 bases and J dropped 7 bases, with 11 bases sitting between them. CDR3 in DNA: TGTGCCTGGACCAGGGATGGACAGCCCCAGCATTTT. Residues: CAWTRDGQPQHF.